Listed here are 30 T cell receptor beta chains from one sample, sequenced in a study of blood T cells in healthy people across ages. The use of a sample-barcoded 5' primer and a J-beta primer mix characterized a second PCR of roughly 6 to 11 cycles. TCRdb reprocessed the 5' RACE reads via MiXCR and lists one record per CDR3 protein. The sample contains approximately 770,000 distinct CDR3 sequences, 58% of which appear only once. What was sequenced was blood. These receptors originate from a man aged 30-40 years in good health.

The gene calls are TRBV6-5 and TRBJ1-1; a weak D match, TRBD1 (5 bases). Trimming shortened V by 6 bases and J by 5 bases, and 16 bases separated the two germline ends. Per the germline V gene, CDR1 is MNHEY and CDR2 is SVGAGI. The CDR3 is 14 residues long. The CDR3 loop reads CASRDGYPGTEAFF. As DNA, the CDR3 is TGTGCCAGCAGAGACGGGTATCCAGGGACTGAAGCTTTCTTT.

The genes are TRBV20-1 and TRBJ1-5; weak D call: TRBD1 (6 bases). V was shortened by 4 bases and J by 4 bases, with 17 bases between the two germline ends. The CDR3 loop spans 15 amino acids. CDR1 is DFQATT, CDR2 SNEGSKA, per germline (reference sequence). The CDR3 nucleotides read TGCAGTGCTATACAGGGATCGGCTTTAAATCAGCCCCAGCATTTT. Protein sequence: CSAIQGSALNQPQHF.

The chain joins TRBV12-5 to TRBJ2-3, with unresolved D. Trimming removed 2 bases at V and 2 bases at J, with 8 bases between. This CDR3 region has 14 residues. Germline-derived CDR1 and CDR2 are LGHNT and FRNRAP. CDR3 in amino acids: CASGLPLPTDTQYF. CDR3 in DNA: TGTGCTAGTGGTTTGCCCTTACCCACAGATACGCAGTATTTT.

This clonotype was counted only a few times. This chain uses TRBV12-3 or TRBV12-4 with TRBJ2-7; 9 bases line up with TRBD1. The V and J ends lost 3 bases and 3 bases, in that order; junction bases with no gene match: 6. This CDR3 has 15 amino acids. CDR3 nucleotides: TGTGCCAGCAGTTTTTTTCTGGGACAGGGCTACGAGCAGTACTTC. Protein sequence: CASSFFLGQGYEQYF.

The CDR3: CSARASNQPQHF. The CDR3 coding sequence is TGCAGTGCTAGAGCTAGCAATCAGCCCCAGCATTTT. The genes are TRBV20-1 and TRBJ1-5; D is unresolved. The V and J ends lost 1 base and 0 bases respectively, with 1 base between them. This CDR3 comprises 12 residues. Germline V CDR1 and CDR2: DFQATT, SNEGSKA (reference sequence).

The chain's CDR3 is CSARDSGTNDYEQYF. CDR3 DNA: TGCAGTGCTAGAGATTCCGGGACTAATGACTACGAGCAGTACTTC. The chain joins TRBV20-1 to TRBJ2-4; TRBD2 agrees at 7 bases. With the DNA end fitting TRBJ2-7 better, the J assignment may be wrong. This CDR3 contains 15 residues. The V gene's germline CDR1 is DFQATT and CDR2 SNEGSKA (reference sequence).

The chain links TRBV7-8 to TRBJ2-4; D is possibly TRBD2 (6 bases). This CDR3 is 13 amino acids long. Germline CDR1 and CDR2: SGHVS and FQNEAQ. Trimming took off 5 bases at V and 5 bases at J, with 10 bases between the two ends. CDR3 sequence: CASSPGVENIQYF. The CDR3 bases are TGTGCCAGCAGCCCGGGGGTTGAAAACATTCAGTACTTC.

This clonotype was detected a few times. The rearrangement joins TRBV27 to TRBJ2-3; 8 bases align to TRBD1. The J segment lost 8 bases and the V segment lost 6 bases, leaving 7 bases of the junction unmatched. There are 13 residues in the CDR3. From germline, CDR1 is MNHEY and CDR2 SMNVEV (reference sequence). CDR3 protein: CASRAGGAGTQYF. In DNA, the CDR3 is TGTGCCAGCAGGGCAGGGGGCGCGGGTACGCAGTATTTT.

This clonotype was recorded many times. A much bigger clone sits one base away, suggesting this may be a read error. V usage is TRBV5-1 and J usage is TRBJ2-7; no reliable D call. This CDR3 region has 11 residues. CDR1 is SGHRS, CDR2 YFSETQ, per germline. V was cut by 4 bases and J by 7 bases, with 9 bases left in between. CDR3 in DNA: TGCGCCAGCAGCCGGCTGGGTGAGCAGTACTTC. It yields the protein CASSRLGEQYF.

The chain links TRBV6-2 or TRBV6-3 to TRBJ1-5; possible D gene TRBD1, 5 bases. Germline CDR1 and CDR2: MNHEY and SVGEGT. There are 17 residues in the CDR3. The germline V and J ends were trimmed by 7 bases and 6 bases, with 25 bases remaining between them. This CDR3 reads CASTVGHKSSYRQPQHF. The CDR3 coding sequence is TGTGCCAGCACTGTAGGACATAAGAGCTCCTATCGTCAGCCCCAGCATTTT.

This clonotype has just a few counts. The gene calls are TRBV27 and TRBJ2-7; 8 bases match TRBD1. Germline assignment: CDR1 MNHEY and CDR2 SMNVEV (reference sequence). This CDR3 is built from 14 residues. The junction had 7 bases not matched to a gene; V was cut back by 6 bases and J by 3 bases. The CDR3 loop reads CASRQTGVVYEQYF. CDR3 DNA sequence: TGTGCCAGCAGACAGACAGGGGTCGTCTACGAGCAGTACTTC.

V and J are TRBV20-1 and TRBJ2-5; TRBD1 or TRBD2 may be the D gene (6 bases each). CDR1 is DFQATT, CDR2 SNEGSKA, per germline (reference sequence). This CDR3 region has 12 residues. Between the trimmed V and J ends, which lost 8 bases and 4 bases, there was a span of 14 bases. The DNA for the CDR3 is TGCAGTCCGGGGGCGGGGAGAGAGACCCAGTACTTC. Translation: CSPGAGRETQYF.

The rearrangement joins TRBV6-5 to TRBJ1-1; TRBD1 might be the D (5 bases). The CDR3 is 13 residues long. V dropped 6 bases and J dropped 12 bases, with 20 bases sitting between them. The V gene's germline CDR1 is MNHEY and CDR2 SVGAGI. The chain's CDR3 is CASSTGTAQGPFF. CDR3 coding DNA: TGTGCCAGCAGCACCGGGACGGCTCAGGGCCCTTTCTTT.

The chain combines TRBV12-3 or TRBV12-4 with TRBJ2-3; 13 nucleotides align to TRBD2. This CDR3 spans 17 amino acids. Unmatched junction bases numbered 6, after V lost 4 bases and J lost 2 bases. The CDR3 bases are TGTGCCAGCAGTTCCCTGACTAGCGGGAGGCCCACAGATACGCAGTATTTT. It yields the protein CASSSLTSGRPTDTQYF.

This clonotype occurred once. The V and J genes are TRBV7-9 and TRBJ1-2; 8 bases are shared with TRBD1. V was clipped by 4 bases and J by 6 bases; unmatched bases: 13. Germline loops: CDR1 SEHNR, CDR2 FQNEAQ (reference sequence). The CDR3 consists of 16 residues. The CDR3 DNA reads as TGTGCCAGCAGCTCCGGGACAGGCTCCTTTGGGGATGGCTACACCTTC. Its translation is CASSSGTGSFGDGYTF. The full variable domain, completed using reference TRBV7-9 and TRBJ1-2, is DTGVSQNPRHKITKRGQNVTFRCDPISEHNRLYWYRQTLGQGPEFLTYFQNEAQLEKSRLLSDRFSAERPKGSFSTLEIQRTEQGDSAMYLCASSSGTGSFGDGYTFGSGTRLTVV.

This chain uses TRBV6-1 with TRBJ1-2, with TRBD1 matching over 10 bases. The CDR3 is made up of 13 amino acids. The V gene end was trimmed by 6 bases and the J gene end by 6 bases; junction bases not matched to a gene: 4. CDR1 is MNHNS, CDR2 SASEGT, per germline. CDR3 in amino acids: CASRPGQGNGYTF. DNA of the CDR3: TGTGCCAGCAGGCCGGGACAGGGGAATGGCTACACCTTC.

V is TRBV12-5 and J is TRBJ2-1, with unresolved D. The DNA matches TRBJ2-7 better at its end, which makes the J call doubtful. In germline, CDR1 is LGHNT, CDR2 FRNRAP. The CDR3 runs 13 residues. The CDR3 here is CASLTPFSHEQYF. The CDR3 coding sequence is TGTGCTAGTCTGACCCCTTTTTCCCACGAGCAGTACTTC.

This clonotype has a handful of counts. This rearrangement joins TRBV28 to TRBJ2-7, with 12 bases fitting TRBD2. The CDR3 runs to 17 residues. J lost 1 base, V lost 6 bases, and 10 bases had no gene match. From germline, CDR1 is MDHEN and CDR2 SYDVKM. CDR3 loop: CASSFRLAGDGSYEQYF. CDR3 bases: TGTGCCAGCAGCTTTAGACTAGCGGGAGATGGGTCCTACGAGCAGTACTTC.

V usage is TRBV5-1 and J usage is TRBJ1-1; D is undetermined. V was pared by 1 base and J by 1 base, with 8 bases between. The germline gives CDR1 SGHRS, CDR2 YFSETQ. This CDR3 has 14 amino acids. The CDR3 sequence is CASSLSSANTEAFF. CDR3 coding DNA: TGCGCCAGCAGCTTGAGTTCGGCGAACACTGAAGCTTTCTTT.

The chain couples TRBV25-1 to TRBJ2-1, with D unresolved. Germline assignment: CDR1 MGHDK and CDR2 SYGVNS. Trimming took 6 bases from V and 7 from J, leaving 16 bases between them. The CDR3 has 14 residues. DNA for the CDR3: TGTGCCAGCAGCTCGGCCACCTATGGGAATGAGCAGTTCTTC. Translated, it gives CASSSATYGNEQFF.

This chain joins TRBV12-3 or TRBV12-4 and TRBJ2-1; TRBD2 matches 12 bases. Trimming at V came to 5 bases and at J to 6 bases, leaving 11 bases not matched to a gene. This CDR3 is 17 amino acids long. The CDR3 here is CASSHTSLAGGSNEQFF. The CDR3 nucleotides read TGTGCCAGCAGTCACACCTCCCTAGCGGGGGGGTCCAATGAGCAGTTCTTC.

This rearrangement joins TRBV7-9 to TRBJ1-1, with unresolved D. Germline lookup yields CDR1 SEHNR and CDR2 FQNEAQ (reference sequence). The CDR3 loop spans 15 amino acids. V lost 2 bases and J lost 3, with 13 bases in between. For the CDR3, the DNA is TGTGCCAGCAGCTTACGACGGACGGAACACACTGAAGCTTTCTTT. This translates into CASSLRRTEHTEAFF.

V and J are TRBV15 and TRBJ2-7; no definite D call. Germline CDR1 reads LNHNV; CDR2 reads YYDKDF (reference sequence). Trimming pared 0 bases from V and 6 bases from J, leaving 18 bases between. The CDR3 extends over 16 amino acids. The CDR3 is CATSRDPDVTSSEQYF. DNA for the CDR3: TGTGCCACCAGCAGAGATCCAGACGTGACAAGCTCCGAGCAGTACTTC.

The chain links TRBV7-3 to TRBJ1-2, with unresolved D. The V end lost 1 base, the J end lost 6 bases, and 15 bases lay between the germline ends. Germline V gene data show CDR1 as SGHTA and CDR2 as FQGTGA. The CDR3 is 15 amino acids. The DNA of the CDR3 is TGTGCCAGCAGCTTAAGTTCACGCAGCTCCGATGGCTACACCTTC. Its translation is CASSLSSRSSDGYTF.

J is TRBJ1-1 and V is TRBV7-9; 7 bases line up with TRBD1. Germline lookup yields CDR1 SEHNR and CDR2 FQNEAQ (reference sequence). V was pared by 0 bases and J by 8 bases, with 9 bases of the junction left unmatched. The CDR3 consists of 15 residues. CDR3 DNA sequence: TGTGCCAGCAGCTTAGCGAAAACAGGGGAAGACGAAGCTTTCTTT. Amino acids: CASSLAKTGEDEAFF.

The DNA of the CDR3 is TGTGCCAGCAGCCAAGAGGGCGGGCGGGAGGACCCCATCCAAAGGGACACAGATACGCAGTATTTT. Protein product: CASSQEGGREDPIQRDTDTQYF. This chain links TRBV3-1 with TRBJ2-3; 8 nucleotides match TRBD2. CDR1 is LGHDT and CDR2 is YNNKEL in the germline V gene (reference sequence). CDR3 length equals 22 residues. Trimming cost V 0 bases and J 2 bases; bases outside gene matches: 22.

The chain employs TRBV20-1 and TRBJ2-7, with D possibly TRBD2 on 5 matching bases. V gave up 0 bases and J gave up 4 bases, with 19 bases separating them. The germline V gene has CDR1 DFQATT and CDR2 SNEGSKA (reference sequence). This CDR3 has 16 residues. In DNA form, the CDR3 reads TGCAGTGCTAGAGATCTAGCAGACCTGAAGTCTTACGAGCAGTACTTC. Protein: CSARDLADLKSYEQYF.

The gene calls are TRBV27 and TRBJ1-2; a weak D match, TRBD1 (5 bases). Germline CDR1 and CDR2: MNHEY and SMNVEV (reference sequence). The CDR3 consists of 14 residues. The ends were cut back, 2 bases at V and 5 bases at J, with 12 bases in the middle. The CDR3 DNA is TGTGCCAGCAGTTTAGGGGGGACTCAATATGGCTACACCTTC. Residues: CASSLGGTQYGYTF.

This clonotype was seen a single time. J is TRBJ1-2 and V is TRBV30; tentatively, D is TRBD1 (5 bases). CDR3 length: 14 residues. The V end lost 4 bases, the J end lost 2 bases, and 14 bases lay between the germline ends. The germline V gene has CDR1 GTSNPN and CDR2 SVGIG (reference sequence). The CDR3 DNA reads as TGTGCCTGGACTCCTTGGGGGACCAACTATGGCTACACCTTC. Amino acids: CAWTPWGTNYGYTF.

Concerning this clonotype: At one boundary the junction diverges from the germline segment, which might be a read error. This chain joins TRBV6-6 and TRBJ1-2; 7 nucleotides agree with TRBD1. Per the germline V gene, CDR1 is MNHNY and CDR2 is SVGAGI (reference sequence). The CDR3 is made up of 13 amino acids. Here the CDR3 DNA reads TGTGTCAGCAGTCAGGGGGAGAACTATGGCTACACCTTC. It specifies CVSSQGENYGYTF.